This T cell receptor (beta chain) comes out of a study of blood T cell repertoires in COVID-19. Overall study context: The samples span acute and convalescent COVID-19 from the United States, Italy and Spain. T cells, B-cell-depleted T cells, or PBMCs provided the cDNA or gDNA that served as material.

Assay used: immunoSEQ multiplex PCR; TCRdb lists only in-frame clones, some missing. The data hold approximately 150,000 clones, with over 80% observed a single time. The CDR3 runs 16 residues. In germline, CDR1 is WNHNN, CDR2 SYGVQD (reference sequence). V lost 0 bases to trimming and J lost 2 bases; unmatched junction nucleotides: 3. The specimen was peripheral blood. The source of this sequence is a woman aged 50 to 60 with acute or convalescent COVID-19. The chain employs TRBV10-1 and TRBJ2-3; the match to TRBD2 covers 9 bases. CDR3 in DNA: TGCGCCAGCAGTGAGTCCCTAGCGGGGACCACAGATACGCAGTATTTT. It translates to CASSESLAGTTDTQYF.